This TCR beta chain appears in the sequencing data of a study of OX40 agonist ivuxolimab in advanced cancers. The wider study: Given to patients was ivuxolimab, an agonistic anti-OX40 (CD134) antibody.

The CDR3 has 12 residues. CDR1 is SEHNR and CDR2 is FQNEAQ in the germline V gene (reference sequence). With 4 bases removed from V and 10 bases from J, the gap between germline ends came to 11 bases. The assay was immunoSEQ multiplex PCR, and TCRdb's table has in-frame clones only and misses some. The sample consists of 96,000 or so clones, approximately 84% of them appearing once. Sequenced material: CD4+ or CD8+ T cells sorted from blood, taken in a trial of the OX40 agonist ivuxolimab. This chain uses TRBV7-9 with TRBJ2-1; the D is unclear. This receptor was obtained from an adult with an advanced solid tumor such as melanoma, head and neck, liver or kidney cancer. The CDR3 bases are TGTGCCAGCAGCTCCCCTAGGAACGAGCAGTTCTTC. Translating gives CASSSPRNEQFF.